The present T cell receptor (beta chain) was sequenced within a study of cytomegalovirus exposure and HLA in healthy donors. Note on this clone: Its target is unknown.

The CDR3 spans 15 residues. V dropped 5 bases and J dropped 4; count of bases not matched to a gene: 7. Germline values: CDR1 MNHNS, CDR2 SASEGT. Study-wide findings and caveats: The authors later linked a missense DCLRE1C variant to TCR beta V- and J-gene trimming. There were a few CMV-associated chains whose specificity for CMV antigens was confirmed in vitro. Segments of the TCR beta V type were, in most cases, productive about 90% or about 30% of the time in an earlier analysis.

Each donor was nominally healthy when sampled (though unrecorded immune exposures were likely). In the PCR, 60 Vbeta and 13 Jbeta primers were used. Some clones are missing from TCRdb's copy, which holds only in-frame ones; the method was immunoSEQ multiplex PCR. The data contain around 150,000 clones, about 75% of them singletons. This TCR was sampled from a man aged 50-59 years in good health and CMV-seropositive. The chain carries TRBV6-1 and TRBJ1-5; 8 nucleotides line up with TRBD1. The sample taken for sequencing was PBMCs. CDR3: CASSLLDRENQPQHF. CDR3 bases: TGTGCCAGCAGTCTTTTGGACAGGGAAAATCAGCCCCAGCATTTT.